This entry lists 7 T cell receptor beta chains sequenced from one sample in a study of response to subunit inactivated influenza vaccine. MiXCR, run by TCRdb on the RT-PCR reads, gives a single entry per CDR3 protein. The repertoire holds 450,000 to 700,000 distinct CDR3 sequences, with approximately 15% as singletons. Here the sequenced sample was PBMCs from blood, taken 12 days after vaccination. The origin of the receptors is a man in his fifties who received an inactivated influenza vaccine.

The chain uses TRBV12-5 and TRBJ2-7; D uncertain. The CDR3 covers 13 residues. Looked up from germline, CDR1 is LGHNT and CDR2 is FRNRAP. Trimming left V 2 bases short and J 2 bases short, with 7 bases between. The CDR3 is CASGLYRPYEQYF. In nucleotides, the CDR3 is TGTGCTAGTGGTTTGTACAGACCCTACGAGCAGTACTTC.

This clonotype was detected only a few times. V gene TRBV7-2 combines with J gene TRBJ1-5; TRBD1 might be the D (6 bases). Germline CDR1 and CDR2: SGHTA and FQGNSA. Deletions cut 5 bases from V and 7 bases from J, with 18 bases between. CDR3 length equals 15 residues. The CDR3 here is CASSAWMGATQPQHF. DNA of the CDR3: TGTGCCAGCAGCGCTTGGATGGGGGCTACGCAGCCCCAGCATTTT.

This chain's CDR3 is CASSLPYRLGNQPQHF. The CDR3 DNA reads as TGTGCCAGCAGTTTACCCTACCGGTTGGGCAATCAGCCCCAGCATTTT. The V and J genes are TRBV28 and TRBJ1-5; D remains unclear. CDR1 and CDR2 from the germline V gene are MDHEN and SYDVKM. The V end lost 2 bases, the J end lost 2 bases, and 13 bases lay between the germline ends. The CDR3 runs to 16 residues.

This clonotype has just a few counts. The chain combines TRBV29-1 with TRBJ2-1, with TRBD2 matching over 8 bases. Unmatched junction bases numbered 7, after V lost 5 bases and J lost 7 bases. The CDR3 is 13 residues long. Germline V gene data show CDR1 as SQVTM and CDR2 as ANQGSEA. CDR3 DNA: TGCAGCGTTTACGGACTAGCACATAATGAGCAGTTCTTC. Translation gives CSVYGLAHNEQFF.

This rearrangement joins TRBV10-3 to TRBJ1-1; D not certain. V was trimmed by 5 bases and J by 1 base, leaving 8 bases between them. Germline V CDR1 and CDR2: ENHRY, SYGVKD. The CDR3 runs to 13 residues. The CDR3, as DNA: TGTGCCATCAGTTCCGCCGCGAACACTGAAGCTTTCTTT. This encodes CAISSAANTEAFF.

In this sample, this clonotype turned up a few times. One end of the junction varies from germline; a read error may be responsible. J is TRBJ1-1 and V is TRBV7-2, with a possible D match to TRBD1 (6 bases). Germline CDR1 reads SGHTA; CDR2 reads FQGNSA. The CDR3 is made up of 12 amino acids. DNA for the CDR3: TGTGCCAGCAGCTTGGGGGGCGGAAGGGCTAGGTTT. It translates to CASSLGGGRARF.

This chain connects TRBV6-2 or TRBV6-3 to TRBJ2-3, with TRBD2 matching 7 bases. The CDR3 contains 17 residues. J lost 0 bases, V lost 5 bases, and 11 bases had no gene match. CDR1 and CDR2 (germline): MNHEY, SVGEGT. In DNA form, the CDR3 reads TGTGCCAGCAGTGCGAGATTCCTAGCGGTTAGCACAGATACGCAGTATTTT. Amino acid sequence: CASSARFLAVSTDTQYF.